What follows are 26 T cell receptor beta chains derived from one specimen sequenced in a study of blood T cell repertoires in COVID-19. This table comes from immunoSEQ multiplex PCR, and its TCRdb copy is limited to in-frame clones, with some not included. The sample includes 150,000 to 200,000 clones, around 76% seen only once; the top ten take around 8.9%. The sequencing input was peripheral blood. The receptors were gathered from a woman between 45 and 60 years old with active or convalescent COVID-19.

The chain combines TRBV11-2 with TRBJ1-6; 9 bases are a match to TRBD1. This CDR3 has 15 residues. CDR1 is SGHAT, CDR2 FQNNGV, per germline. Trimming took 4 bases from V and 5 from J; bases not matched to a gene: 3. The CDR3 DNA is TGTGCCAGCAGCTGGACAGGGGCCGATAATTCACCCCTCCACTTT. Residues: CASSWTGADNSPLHF.

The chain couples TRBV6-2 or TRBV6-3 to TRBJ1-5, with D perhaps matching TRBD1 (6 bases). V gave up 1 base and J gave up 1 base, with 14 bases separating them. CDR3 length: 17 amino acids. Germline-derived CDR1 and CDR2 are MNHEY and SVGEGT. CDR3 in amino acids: CASSYLGGRQSNQPQHF. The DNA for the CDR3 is TGTGCCAGCAGTTACTTGGGGGGGCGACAGAGCAATCAGCCCCAGCATTTT.

The CDR3 DNA reads as TGTGCCAGCAGCACGTCTGGACTAGCGGGAGGGAACACCGGGGAGCTGTTTTTT. This gives the protein CASSTSGLAGGNTGELFF. The chain couples TRBV5-4 to TRBJ2-2; 14 bases line up with TRBD2. V lost 4 bases, J lost 1 base, and 6 bases stayed unmatched. Germline CDR1 and CDR2: SGHNT and YYREEE (reference sequence). This CDR3 spans 18 amino acids.

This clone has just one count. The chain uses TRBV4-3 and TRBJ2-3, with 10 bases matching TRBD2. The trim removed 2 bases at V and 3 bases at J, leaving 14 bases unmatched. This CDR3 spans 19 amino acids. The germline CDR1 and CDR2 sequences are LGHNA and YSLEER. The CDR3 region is CASSQSSLRASGRTDTQYF. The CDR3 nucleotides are TGCGCCAGCAGCCAATCTTCATTGCGGGCTAGCGGGAGAACAGATACGCAGTATTTT.

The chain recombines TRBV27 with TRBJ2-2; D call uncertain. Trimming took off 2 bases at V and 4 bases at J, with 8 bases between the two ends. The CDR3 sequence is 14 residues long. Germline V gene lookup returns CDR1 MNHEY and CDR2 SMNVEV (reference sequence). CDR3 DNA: TGTGCCAGCAGTTTAAGAGAGGCCACCGGGGAGCTGTTTTTT. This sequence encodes CASSLREATGELFF.

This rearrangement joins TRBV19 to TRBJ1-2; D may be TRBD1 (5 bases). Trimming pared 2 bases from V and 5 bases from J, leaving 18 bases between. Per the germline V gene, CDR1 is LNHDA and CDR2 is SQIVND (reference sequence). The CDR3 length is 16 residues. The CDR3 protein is CASSIRRGPDRYGYTF. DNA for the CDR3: TGTGCCAGTAGTATAAGGAGGGGCCCAGATCGTTATGGCTACACCTTC.

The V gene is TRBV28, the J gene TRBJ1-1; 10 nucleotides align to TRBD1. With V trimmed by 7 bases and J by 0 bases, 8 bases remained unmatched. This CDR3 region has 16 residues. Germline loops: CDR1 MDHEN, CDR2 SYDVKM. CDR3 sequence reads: CASTLGTGAMNTEAFF. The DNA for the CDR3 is TGTGCCAGCACCCTAGGGACAGGGGCCATGAACACTGAAGCTTTCTTT.

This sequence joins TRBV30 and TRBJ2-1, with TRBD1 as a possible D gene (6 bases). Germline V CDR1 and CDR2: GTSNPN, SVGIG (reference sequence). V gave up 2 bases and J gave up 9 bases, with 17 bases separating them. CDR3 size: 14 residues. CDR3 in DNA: TGTGCCTGGAGTTCCAGGGGCCCGGGTAGTGAGCAGTTCTTC. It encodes CAWSSRGPGSEQFF.

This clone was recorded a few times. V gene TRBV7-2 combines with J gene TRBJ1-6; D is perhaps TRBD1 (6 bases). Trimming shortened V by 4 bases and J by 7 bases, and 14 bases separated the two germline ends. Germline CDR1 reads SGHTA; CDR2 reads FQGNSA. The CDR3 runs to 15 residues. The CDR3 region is CASSSRQVKNSPLHF. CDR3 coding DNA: TGTGCCAGCAGCTCCCGACAGGTGAAAAATTCACCCCTCCACTTT.

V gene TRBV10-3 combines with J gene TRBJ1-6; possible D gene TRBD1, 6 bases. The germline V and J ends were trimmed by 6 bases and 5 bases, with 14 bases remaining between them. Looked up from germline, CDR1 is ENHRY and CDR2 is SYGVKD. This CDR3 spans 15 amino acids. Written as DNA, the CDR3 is TGTGCCATCAGGACGGGACACCAGGATAATTCACCCCTCCACTTT. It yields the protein CAIRTGHQDNSPLHF.

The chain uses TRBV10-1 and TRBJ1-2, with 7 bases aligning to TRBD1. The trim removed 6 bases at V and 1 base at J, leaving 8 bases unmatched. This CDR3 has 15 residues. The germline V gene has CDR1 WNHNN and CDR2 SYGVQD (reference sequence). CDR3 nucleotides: TGCGCCAGCAGGACTCCGGGACAGAATAACTATGGCTACACCTTC. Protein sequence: CASRTPGQNNYGYTF.

The CDR3 here is CAWSYSKNTEAFF. The DNA of the CDR3 is TGTGCCTGGAGTTACAGCAAGAACACTGAAGCTTTCTTT. V usage is TRBV30 and J usage is TRBJ1-1, with unresolved D. CDR3 length equals 13 residues. V was clipped by 2 bases and J by 1 base, with 8 bases between them. Germline V gene lookup returns CDR1 GTSNPN and CDR2 SVGIG (reference sequence).

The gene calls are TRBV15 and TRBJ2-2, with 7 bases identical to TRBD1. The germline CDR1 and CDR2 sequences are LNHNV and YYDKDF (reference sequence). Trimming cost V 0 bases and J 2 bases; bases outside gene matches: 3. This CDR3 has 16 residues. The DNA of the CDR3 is TGTGCCACCAGCAGAGACCGGGACAGTAACACCGGGGAGCTGTTTTTT. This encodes CATSRDRDSNTGELFF.

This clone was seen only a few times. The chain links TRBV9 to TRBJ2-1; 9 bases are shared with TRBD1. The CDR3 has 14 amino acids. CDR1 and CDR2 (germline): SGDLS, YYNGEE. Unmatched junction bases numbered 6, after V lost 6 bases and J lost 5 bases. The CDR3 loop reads CASTGQGRNNEQFF. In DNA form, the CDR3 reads TGTGCCAGCACCGGACAGGGGAGAAACAATGAGCAGTTCTTC.

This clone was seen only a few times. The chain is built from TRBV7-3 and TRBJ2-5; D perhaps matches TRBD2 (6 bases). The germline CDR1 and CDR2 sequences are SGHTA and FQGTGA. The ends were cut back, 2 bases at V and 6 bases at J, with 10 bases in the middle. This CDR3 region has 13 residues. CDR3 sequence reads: CASSLDGGKTQYF. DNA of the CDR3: TGTGCCAGCAGCTTAGATGGAGGGAAGACCCAGTACTTC.

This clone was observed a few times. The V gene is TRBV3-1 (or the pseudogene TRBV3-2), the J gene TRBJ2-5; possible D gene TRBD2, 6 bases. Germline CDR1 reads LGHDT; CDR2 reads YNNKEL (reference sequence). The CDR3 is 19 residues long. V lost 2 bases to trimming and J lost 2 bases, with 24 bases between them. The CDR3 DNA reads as TGTGCCAGCAGCCAACGTCTGCTCGCGGGGCGACGGGCTCAAGAGACCCAGTACTTC. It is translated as CASSQRLLAGRRAQETQYF.

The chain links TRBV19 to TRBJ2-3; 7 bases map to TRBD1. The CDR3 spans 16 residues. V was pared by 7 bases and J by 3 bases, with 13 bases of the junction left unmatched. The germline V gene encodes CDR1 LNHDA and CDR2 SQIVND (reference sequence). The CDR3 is CASTALRQGRTDTQYF. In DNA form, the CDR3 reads TGTGCCAGTACCGCACTCCGACAGGGTAGAACAGATACGCAGTATTTT.

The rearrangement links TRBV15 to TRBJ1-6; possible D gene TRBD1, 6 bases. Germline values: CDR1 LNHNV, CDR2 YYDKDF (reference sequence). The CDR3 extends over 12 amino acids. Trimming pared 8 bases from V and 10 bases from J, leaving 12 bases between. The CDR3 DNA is TGTGCCACCCACAGGGAGGGATCACCCCTCCACTTT. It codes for CATHREGSPLHF.

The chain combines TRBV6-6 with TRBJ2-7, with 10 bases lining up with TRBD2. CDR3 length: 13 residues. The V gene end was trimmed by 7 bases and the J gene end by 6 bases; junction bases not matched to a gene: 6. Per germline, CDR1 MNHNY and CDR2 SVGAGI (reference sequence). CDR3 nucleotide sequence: TGTGCCAGCAAAACTAGCGGGAACGGCGAGCAGTACTTC. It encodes CASKTSGNGEQYF.

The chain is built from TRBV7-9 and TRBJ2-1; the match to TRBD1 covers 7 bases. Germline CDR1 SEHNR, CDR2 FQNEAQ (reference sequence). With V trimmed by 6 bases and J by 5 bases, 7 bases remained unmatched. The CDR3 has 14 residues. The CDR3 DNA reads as TGTGCCAGCAGAACCGGGACAGACAACAATGAGCAGTTCTTC. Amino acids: CASRTGTDNNEQFF. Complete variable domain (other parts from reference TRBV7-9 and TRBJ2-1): DTGVSQNPRHKITKRGQNVTFRCDPISEHNRLYWYRQTLGQGPEFLTYFQNEAQLEKSRLLSDRFSAERPKGSFSTLEIQRTEQGDSAMYLCASRTGTDNNEQFFGPGTRLTVL.

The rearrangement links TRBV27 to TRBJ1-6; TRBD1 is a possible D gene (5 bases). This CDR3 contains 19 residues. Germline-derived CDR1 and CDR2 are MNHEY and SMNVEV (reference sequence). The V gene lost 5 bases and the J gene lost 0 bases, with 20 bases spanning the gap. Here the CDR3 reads CASSRRPGLMSSYNSPLHF. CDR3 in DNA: TGTGCCAGCAGTAGAAGACCGGGACTGATGAGCTCCTATAATTCACCCCTCCACTTT.

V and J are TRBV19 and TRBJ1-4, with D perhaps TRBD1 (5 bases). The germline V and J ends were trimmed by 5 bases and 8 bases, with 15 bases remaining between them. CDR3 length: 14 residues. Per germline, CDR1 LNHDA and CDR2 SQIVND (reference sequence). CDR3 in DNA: TGTGCCAGTAGTCCCAGCGCGGGGGAGGAAAAACTGTTTTTT. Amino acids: CASSPSAGEEKLFF.

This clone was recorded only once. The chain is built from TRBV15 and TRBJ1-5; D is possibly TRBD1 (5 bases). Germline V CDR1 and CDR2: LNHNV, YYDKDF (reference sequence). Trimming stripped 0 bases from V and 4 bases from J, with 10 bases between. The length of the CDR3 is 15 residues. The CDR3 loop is CATSRDPQGNQPQHF. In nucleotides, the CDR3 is TGTGCCACCAGCAGAGATCCTCAGGGAAATCAGCCCCAGCATTTT.

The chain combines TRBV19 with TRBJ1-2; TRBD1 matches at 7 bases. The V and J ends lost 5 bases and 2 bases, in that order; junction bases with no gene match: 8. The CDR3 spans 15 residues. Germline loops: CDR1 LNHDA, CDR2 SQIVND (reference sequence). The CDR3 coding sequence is TGTGCCAGTAGTGAAGGGGGCGACGGAAACTATGGCTACACCTTC. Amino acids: CASSEGGDGNYGYTF.

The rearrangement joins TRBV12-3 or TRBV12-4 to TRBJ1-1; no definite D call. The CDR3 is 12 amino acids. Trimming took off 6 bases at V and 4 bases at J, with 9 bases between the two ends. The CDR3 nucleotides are TGTGCCAGCAGGTTGGCGGGCACTGAAGCTTTCTTT. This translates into CASRLAGTEAFF.

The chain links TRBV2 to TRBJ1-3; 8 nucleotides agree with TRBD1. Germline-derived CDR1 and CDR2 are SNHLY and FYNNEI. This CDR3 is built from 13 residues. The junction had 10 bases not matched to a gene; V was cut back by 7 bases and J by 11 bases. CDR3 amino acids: CASTADRGIAIYF. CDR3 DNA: TGTGCCAGCACCGCTGACAGGGGAATAGCCATATATTTT.